These 4 T cell receptor beta chains share one sample of origin, sequenced in a study of cytomegalovirus exposure and HLA in healthy donors. A multiplex PCR was run with 60 Vbeta primers and 13 Jbeta primers. The protocol was immunoSEQ multiplex PCR, while the TCRdb copy is restricted to in-frame clones and leaves out a portion. The table has roughly 78,000 clones, 60% to 75% seen once; the top ten hold roughly 21%. Sequenced sample: PBMCs. The receptors come from a man aged 40-55 years in good health and CMV-seropositive.

This clone was counted a few times. This chain links TRBV28 with TRBJ2-5; weak D call: TRBD2 (6 bases). This CDR3 contains 16 residues. Germline V gives CDR1 MDHEN, CDR2 SYDVKM. The V and J ends lost 6 bases and 5 bases respectively, with 22 bases between them. The CDR3 DNA reads as TGTGCCAGCAGGCCCACCCCGGGGCGGGGTCGGGAGACCCAGTACTTC. Its protein product is CASRPTPGRGRETQYF. The full variable domain, with the rest looked up from reference TRBV28 and TRBJ2-5, is DVKVTQSSRYLVKRTGEKVFLECVQDMDHENMFWYRQDPGLGLRLIYFSYDVKMKEKGDIPEGYSVSREKKERFSLILESASTNQTSMYLCASRPTPGRGRETQYFGPGTRLLVL.

V is TRBV18 and J is TRBJ2-5; 9 bases agree with TRBD2. This CDR3 is built from 14 residues. V was pared by 6 bases and J by 5 bases, with 7 bases of the junction left unmatched. CDR1 KGHSH and CDR2 LQKENI come from the germline V gene. CDR3 region: CASSLAGRRETQYF. The CDR3 region has the DNA TGTGCCAGCTCCCTAGCGGGGCGGAGGGAGACCCAGTACTTC.

The chain uses TRBV5-5 and TRBJ2-7; TRBD1 aligns across 9 bases. V shed 0 bases, J shed 3 bases, and the junction held 4 bases outside the gene matches. Germline assignment: CDR1 SGHKS and CDR2 YYEKEE (reference sequence). The CDR3 has 15 amino acids. The chain's CDR3 is CASSLGVTGGYEQYF. Here the CDR3 DNA reads TGTGCCAGCAGCTTGGGGGTGACAGGGGGCTACGAGCAGTACTTC.

Comments on this clone: Other DNA sequences within the sample encode an identical CDR3. Here the CDR3 reads CASSAIRRASSYNSPLHF. The CDR3 region has the DNA TGTGCCAGCAGCGCAATAAGGCGCGCTAGCTCCTATAATTCACCCCTCCACTTT. The chain joins TRBV7-3 to TRBJ1-6; D is unclear. The V gene lost 5 bases and the J gene lost 0 bases, with 17 bases spanning the gap. The CDR3 spans 18 residues. Germline CDR1 and CDR2: SGHTA and FQGTGA.